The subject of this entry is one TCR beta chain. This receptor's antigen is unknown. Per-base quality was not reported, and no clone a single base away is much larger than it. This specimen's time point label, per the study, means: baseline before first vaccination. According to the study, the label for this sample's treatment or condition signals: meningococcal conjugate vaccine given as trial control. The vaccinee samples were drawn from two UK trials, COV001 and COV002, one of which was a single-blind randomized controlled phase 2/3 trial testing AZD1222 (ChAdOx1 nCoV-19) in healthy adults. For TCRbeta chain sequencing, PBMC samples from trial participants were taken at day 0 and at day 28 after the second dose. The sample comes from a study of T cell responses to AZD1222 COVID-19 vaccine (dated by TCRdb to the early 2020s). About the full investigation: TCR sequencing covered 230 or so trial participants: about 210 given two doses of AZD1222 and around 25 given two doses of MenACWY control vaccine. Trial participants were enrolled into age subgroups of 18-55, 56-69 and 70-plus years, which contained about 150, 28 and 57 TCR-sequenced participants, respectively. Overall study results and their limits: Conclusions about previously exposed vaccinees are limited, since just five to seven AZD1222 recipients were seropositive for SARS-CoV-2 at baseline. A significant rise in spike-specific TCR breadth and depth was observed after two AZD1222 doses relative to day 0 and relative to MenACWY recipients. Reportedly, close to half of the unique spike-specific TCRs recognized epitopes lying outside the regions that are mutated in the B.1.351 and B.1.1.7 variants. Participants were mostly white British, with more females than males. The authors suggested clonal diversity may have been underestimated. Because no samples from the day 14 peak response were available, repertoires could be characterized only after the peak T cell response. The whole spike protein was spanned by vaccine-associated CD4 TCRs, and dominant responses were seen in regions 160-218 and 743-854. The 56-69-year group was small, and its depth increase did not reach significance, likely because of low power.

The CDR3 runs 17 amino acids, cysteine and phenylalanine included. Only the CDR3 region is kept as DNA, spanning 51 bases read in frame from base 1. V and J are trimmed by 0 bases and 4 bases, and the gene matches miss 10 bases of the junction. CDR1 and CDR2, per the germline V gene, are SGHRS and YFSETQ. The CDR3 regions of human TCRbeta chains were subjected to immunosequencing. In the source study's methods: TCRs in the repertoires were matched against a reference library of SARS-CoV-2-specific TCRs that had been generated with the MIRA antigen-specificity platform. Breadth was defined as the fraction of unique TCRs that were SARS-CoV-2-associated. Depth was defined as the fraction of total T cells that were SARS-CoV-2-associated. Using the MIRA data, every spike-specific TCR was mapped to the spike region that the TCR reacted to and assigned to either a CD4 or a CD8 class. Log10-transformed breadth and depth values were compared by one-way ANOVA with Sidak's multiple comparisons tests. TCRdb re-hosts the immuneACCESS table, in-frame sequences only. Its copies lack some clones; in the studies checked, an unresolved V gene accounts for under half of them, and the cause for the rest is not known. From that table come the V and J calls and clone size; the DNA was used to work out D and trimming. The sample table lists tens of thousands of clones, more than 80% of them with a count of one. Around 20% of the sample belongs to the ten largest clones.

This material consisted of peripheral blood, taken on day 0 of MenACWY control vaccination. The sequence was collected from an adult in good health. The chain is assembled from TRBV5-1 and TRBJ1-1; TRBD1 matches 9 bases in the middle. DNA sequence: TGCGCCAGCAGCTTGGACGGGACAGGGAAATTTGGCACTGAAGCTTTCTTT. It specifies CASSLDGTGKFGTEAFF.